This T cell receptor beta chain originates from a study of blood T cell repertoires in COVID-19. Per germline, CDR1 MRHNA and CDR2 SNTAGT. V lost 7 bases to trimming and J lost 1 base; unmatched junction nucleotides: 1. CDR3 length equals 14 residues. Sequencing was performed with immunoSEQ multiplex PCR; in TCRdb, only in-frame clones are kept and a portion is missing. This sample has 100,000 to 150,000 clones, with roughly 90% found just once. Sequenced: PBMCs or T cells enriched from blood (not recorded which). This chain connects TRBV6-4 to TRBJ2-2; 9 bases match TRBD2. This clonotype was obtained from a woman in her fifties or sixties who had recovered from COVID-19. The DNA of the CDR3 is TGTGCCAGCAAGACTAGCGGGAACACCGGGGAGCTGTTTTTT. Translating gives CASKTSGNTGELFF.